A single count supports the clone carrying this T cell receptor beta chain. This sample is part of a study of blood T cell repertoires in COVID-19. Trimming took off 8 bases at V and 1 base at J, with 11 bases between the two ends. CDR3 size: 14 residues. Looked up from germline, CDR1 is KGHSH and CDR2 is LQKENI. Using immunoSEQ multiplex PCR, the repertoire was profiled, and TCRdb retains in-frame clones only, with some absent. This sample has about 120,000 clones, with around 80% found just once. V gene TRBV18 combines with J gene TRBJ2-2; a possible D gene is TRBD1 (6 bases). Sequencing was done on a sample of peripheral blood. This TCR was recovered from a man between 60 and 75 years old with active or convalescent COVID-19. The CDR3 region is CASLGQRNTGELFF. The CDR3 DNA reads TGTGCCAGCCTAGGACAGAGGAACACCGGGGAGCTGTTTTTT.